Detailed here is one TCR beta chain. No antigen is known for it. This entry belongs to a study of CD8 T cells in Susac syndrome. Points from the study as a whole: As the study acknowledged, the number of individuals who were part of its TCR sequencing and HLA analysis was relatively small.

V gave up 4 bases and J gave up 0 bases, with 13 bases separating them. CDR1 and CDR2 (germline): SGHDT, YYEEEE. The CDR3 spans 15 residues. Random hexamers were used to reverse transcribe an amount of roughly 0.5 to 1 ug RNA. Amplification of TCR beta CDR3 spanned 54 Vbeta and 13 Jbeta via immunoSEQ multiplex PCR. TCRdb analysed the immunoSEQ multiplex PCR reads with MiXCR anew, one entry per CDR3 protein. The sample shows about 150,000 distinct CDR3 sequences, 95% to 96% of them seen only once. The chain is built from TRBV5-6 and TRBJ1-1; D is perhaps TRBD1 (6 bases). This receptor was obtained from a human donor with multiple sclerosis. The sample comprised CD8+ T cells from PBMCs. In nucleotides, the CDR3 is TGTGCCAGCAGCGTTTCAGGACAGATGAACACTGAAGCTTTCTTT. As protein: CASSVSGQMNTEAFF. Drawing the rest from reference TRBV5-6 and TRBJ1-1, the complete variable domain is DAGVTQSPTHLIKTRGQQVTLRCSPKSGHDTVSWYQQALGQGPQFIFQYYEEEERQRGNFPDRFSGHQFPNYSSELNVNALLLGDSALYLCASSVSGQMNTEAFFGQGTRLTVV.